The 4 T cell receptor beta chains given below trace back to one sample, sequenced in a study of T cells in Graves' hyperthyroidism and ophthalmopathy. The CDR3 regions of TCR beta were amplified from RNA transcripts. HTBI primers were the set used in a first-round RT-PCR of the TCR CDR3. One entry per CDR3 protein results from TCRdb running MiXCR on the multiplex PCR reads. The table includes 600,000 or so distinct CDR3 sequences, around 15% detected once. The sequencing sample was made of blood. All receptors come from a woman younger than 45 with Graves' hyperthyroidism.

This clonotype was observed many times. The CDR3 sequence: CASSPSTGRDEQYF. CDR3 coding DNA: TGTGCCAGCAGTCCCTCGACAGGGAGGGACGAGCAGTACTTC. V and J are TRBV12-3 or TRBV12-4 and TRBJ2-7; D possibly uses TRBD1 or TRBD2 (7 bases each). The ends were cut back, 5 bases at V and 5 bases at J, with 16 bases in the middle. CDR3 size: 14 residues.

In its sample, this clonotype was seen many times. This chain joins TRBV11-2 and TRBJ2-5; TRBD2 aligns across 10 bases. J gave up 2 bases and V 0 bases, and 3 bases lay outside the gene matches. CDR1 is SGHAT and CDR2 is FQNNGV in the germline V gene. This CDR3 has 16 residues. In DNA, the CDR3 is TGTGCCAGCAGCTTAGACCTAGCGGGAGAACAAGAGACCCAGTACTTC. Protein product: CASSLDLAGEQETQYF.

This clonotype was seen ten or more times. J is TRBJ2-7 and V is TRBV25-1, with 8 bases lining up with TRBD1. CDR1 MGHDK and CDR2 SYGVNS come from the germline V gene. This CDR3 comprises 15 residues. The trim removed 6 bases at V and 1 base at J, leaving 8 bases unmatched. DNA for the CDR3: TGTGCCAGCAGCGCTTCAGGGGGCCATTCCTACGAGCAGTACTTC. Encoded protein: CASSASGGHSYEQYF.

This clonotype was picked up many times. The chain uses TRBV11-2 and TRBJ2-7, with TRBD1 identical over 9 bases. This CDR3 is 16 amino acids long. CDR1 and CDR2 from the germline V gene are SGHAT and FQNNGV. V lost 4 bases to trimming and J lost 0 bases; unmatched junction nucleotides: 7. CDR3: CASSSYRGQSSYEQYF. The CDR3 nucleotides are TGTGCCAGCAGCTCCTACAGGGGGCAGAGCTCCTACGAGCAGTACTTC. The full variable domain, in which reference TRBV11-2 and TRBJ2-7 provide the parts outside the CDR3, is EAGVAQSPRYKIIEKRQSVAFWCNPISGHATLYWYQQILGQGPKLLIQFQNNGVVDDSQLPKDRFSAERLKGVDSTLKIQPAKLEDSAVYLCASSSYRGQSSYEQYFGPGTRLTVT.